The 9 T cell receptor beta chains reported below all come from one sample, sequenced in a study of beta chain features in type 1 diabetes. TCRB transcripts that were expressed got sequenced, as all of the isolated RNA had been reverse transcribed. The repertoire was sequenced with immunoSEQ multiplex PCR; TCRdb's copy has only in-frame clones and lacks some. The repertoire holds 400,000 to 600,000 clones, with roughly 30% as singletons. Sequenced: naive CD4+ T cells from blood. These TCRs come from a man aged 18-30 years in good health.

This clone showed up just a few times. The V and J genes are TRBV7-8 and TRBJ2-4; the match to TRBD2 covers 7 bases. The CDR3 is 14 amino acids. Trimming cost V 5 bases and J 2 bases; bases outside gene matches: 3. The germline V gene encodes CDR1 SGHVS and CDR2 FQNEAQ. The CDR3 reads CASSKGLTKNIQYF. In DNA, the CDR3 is TGTGCCAGCAGCAAGGGACTAACCAAAAACATTCAGTACTTC.

The chain employs TRBV7-2 and TRBJ2-2; D is undetermined. This CDR3 contains 15 residues. Germline V gives CDR1 SGHTA, CDR2 FQGNSA. V was shortened by 5 bases and J by 2 bases, with 12 bases between the two germline ends. In DNA, the CDR3 is TGTGCCAGCAGCCTTCGCCCTGGCAACACCGGGGAGCTGTTTTTT. The encoded protein is CASSLRPGNTGELFF.

This clone was found a few times. V gene TRBV30 combines with J gene TRBJ2-1, with 8 nucleotides matching TRBD2. The length of the CDR3 is 17 residues. CDR1 is GTSNPN and CDR2 is SVGIG in the germline V gene (reference sequence). With 0 bases clipped from V and 5 bases from J, the junction kept 12 bases outside the gene matches. The CDR3: CAWSVRAGAFRHNEQFF. The CDR3, as DNA: TGTGCCTGGAGTGTCAGAGCGGGGGCCTTTAGGCACAATGAGCAGTTCTTC.

This clone came up a few times. This chain joins TRBV29-1 and TRBJ1-2; D unresolved. This CDR3 comprises 13 residues. Per the germline V gene, CDR1 is SQVTM and CDR2 is ANQGSEA. The V and J ends lost 1 base and 5 bases respectively, with 11 bases between them. Written as DNA, the CDR3 is TGCAGCGTTGAAGTGGCAGGCGGGTATGGCTACACCTTC. Its translation is CSVEVAGGYGYTF.

V and J are TRBV27 and TRBJ2-5; 9 nucleotides match TRBD1. V gave up 5 bases and J gave up 2 bases; unmatched junction bases: 6. The CDR3 loop spans 15 amino acids. CDR1 is MNHEY and CDR2 is SMNVEV in the germline V gene (reference sequence). CDR3 amino acids: CASSKDRGRQETQYF. In nucleotides, the CDR3 is TGTGCCAGCAGTAAGGACAGGGGCCGGCAAGAGACCCAGTACTTC.

This clone came up a few times. Additional DNA sequences in this sample encode the identical CDR3. V and J are TRBV29-1 and TRBJ1-5; no definite D call. Deletions cut 4 bases from V and 5 bases from J, with 9 bases between. This CDR3 is built from 12 residues. Looked up from germline, CDR1 is SQVTM and CDR2 is ANQGSEA. Here the CDR3 reads CSVGDRDQPQHF. The CDR3, as DNA: TGCAGCGTTGGAGATAGGGATCAGCCCCAGCATTTT.

This clone was counted between two and nine times. The chain recombines TRBV9 with TRBJ2-1; no clear D gene. The CDR3 spans 13 residues. The V gene's germline CDR1 is SGDLS and CDR2 YYNGEE. With 2 bases removed from V and 8 bases from J, the gap between germline ends came to 11 bases. CDR3 sequence (DNA): TGTGCCAGCAGCGTGAGCAGCTGGGATGAGCAGTTCTTC. Encoded protein: CASSVSSWDEQFF.

The chain recombines TRBV30 with TRBJ2-7; either TRBD1 or TRBD2 may supply D (5 bases each). Germline CDR1 and CDR2: GTSNPN and SVGIG (reference sequence). V lost 2 bases and J lost 3, with 11 bases in between. The CDR3 consists of 13 residues. The CDR3 region is CAWSPGRDYEQYF. For the CDR3, the DNA is TGTGCCTGGAGTCCGGGACGGGACTACGAGCAGTACTTC.

J is TRBJ1-5 and V is TRBV27; 9 nucleotides match TRBD1. Trimming at V came to 10 bases and at J to 5 bases, leaving 3 bases not matched to a gene. The CDR3 is made up of 12 amino acids. Germline V gives CDR1 MNHEY, CDR2 SMNVEV (reference sequence). Here the CDR3 DNA reads TGTGCCACCCGGACAGGGGATCAGCCCCAGCATTTT. It yields the protein CATRTGDQPQHF.